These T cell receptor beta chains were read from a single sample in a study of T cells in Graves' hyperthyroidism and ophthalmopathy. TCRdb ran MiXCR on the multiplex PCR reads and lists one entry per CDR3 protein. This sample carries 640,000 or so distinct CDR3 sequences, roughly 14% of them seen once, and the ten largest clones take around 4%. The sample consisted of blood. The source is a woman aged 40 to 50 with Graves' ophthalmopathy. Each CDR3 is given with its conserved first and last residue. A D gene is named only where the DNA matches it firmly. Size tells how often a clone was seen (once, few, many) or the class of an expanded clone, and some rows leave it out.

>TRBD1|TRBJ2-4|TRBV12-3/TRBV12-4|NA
TGTGCCAGCAGCCTCGTGGCAGGGGGTAACATTCAGTACTTC
CASSLVAGGNIQYF
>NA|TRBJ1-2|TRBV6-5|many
TGTGCCAGCAGTTACTCCGGGGGGCGTTATGGCTACACCTTC
CASSYSGGRYGYTF
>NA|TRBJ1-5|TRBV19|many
TGTGCCAGTACTTACAAGCCGGGGGGCGGTTTCGGCAATCAGCCCCAGCATTTT
CASTYKPGGGFGNQPQHF
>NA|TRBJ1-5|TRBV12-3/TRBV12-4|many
TGTGCCAGCAGTTCCCGGGACATATTTTTAGGCAATCAGCCCCAGCATTTT
CASSSRDIFLGNQPQHF
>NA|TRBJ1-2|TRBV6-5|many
TGTGCCAGCAGTTACCTCGGGACGGAATATGGCTACACCTTC
CASSYLGTEYGYTF
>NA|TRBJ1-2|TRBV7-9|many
TGTGCCAGCAGCTTATACCGGACAGCAAACTATGGCTACACCTTC
CASSLYRTANYGYTF
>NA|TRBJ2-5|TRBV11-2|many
TGTGCCAGCAGCTTAGTGCCTCCTATAGAGACCCAGTACTTC
CASSLVPPIETQYF
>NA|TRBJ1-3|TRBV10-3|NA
TGTGCCATCAAAACAGGGAACACTGGAAACACCATATATTTT
CAIKTGNTGNTIYF
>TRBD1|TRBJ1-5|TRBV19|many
TGTGCCAGTAGAATTCAGGGGGCGAGTCAGCCCCAGCATTTT
CASRIQGASQPQHF
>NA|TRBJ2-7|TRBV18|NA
TGTGCCAGCTCACCTCCCCTCCCGCAGTACTTC
CASSPPLPQYF
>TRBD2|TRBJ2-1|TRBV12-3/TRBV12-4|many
TGTGCCAGCAGCCTAGCGGGAGGGTTTGATGAGCAGTTCTTC
CASSLAGGFDEQFF
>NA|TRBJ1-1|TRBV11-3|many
TGTGCCAGCAGCTTTGAAAGGGGTACGGCTTTCTTT
CASSFERGTAFF
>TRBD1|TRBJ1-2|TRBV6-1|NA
TGTGCCAGCAGGTCCGGGACAGGTAACCATGGCTACACCTTC
CASRSGTGNHGYTF
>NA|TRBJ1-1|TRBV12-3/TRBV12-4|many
TGTGCCAGCAGGCTGACAGGTCTAGGTGTGCACACTGAAGCTTTCTTT
CASRLTGLGVHTEAFF
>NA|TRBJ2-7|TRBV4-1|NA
TGCGCCAGCAGCCAATTGGAGCGGTGGGAGCAGTACTTC
CASSQLERWEQYF
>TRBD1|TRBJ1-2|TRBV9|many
TGTGCCAGCAGCGTAGGACAGGGGTCCGGAGCTAACTATGGCTACACCTTC
CASSVGQGSGANYGYTF
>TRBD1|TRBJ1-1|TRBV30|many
TGTGCCTGGAGGGGACAGGGGCGCACTGAAGCTTTCTTT
CAWRGQGRTEAFF
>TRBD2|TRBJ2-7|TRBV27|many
TGTGCCAGCAGTTTCCTAACGCCGGGACTAGGCGAGCAGTACTTC
CASSFLTPGLGEQYF
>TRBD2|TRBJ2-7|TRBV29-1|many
TGCAGCGCTGTGACTAGCGGGTACGAGCAGTACTTC
CSAVTSGYEQYF
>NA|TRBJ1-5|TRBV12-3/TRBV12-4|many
TGTGCCAGCAGTTTGAAAGGGCAAGGGAATCAGCCCCAGCATTTT
CASSLKGQGNQPQHF
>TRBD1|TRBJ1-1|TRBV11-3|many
TGTGCCAGCAGCTTGACAGGGGCCGCGAACACTGAAGCTTTCTTT
CASSLTGAANTEAFF
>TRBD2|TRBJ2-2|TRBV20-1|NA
TGCAGTGCTAGCGCCAGACTAGCGGGAGTCACCGGGGAGCTGTTTTTT
CSASARLAGVTGELFF
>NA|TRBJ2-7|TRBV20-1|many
TGCAGTGCCAGGGGTACGACTGAATACTACGAGCAGTACTTC
CSARGTTEYYEQYF
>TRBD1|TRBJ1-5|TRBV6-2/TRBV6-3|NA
TGTGCCAGCAAACGGACAGGGGAAAATAAGCCCCAGCATTTT
CASKRTGENKPQHF
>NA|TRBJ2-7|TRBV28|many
TGTGCCAGCAGCCCCCAATCGGACGAGCAGTACTTC
CASSPQSDEQYF
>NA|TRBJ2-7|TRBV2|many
TGTGCCAGCAGTGAAGCGCTTTCGTCCGACGAGCAGTACTTC
CASSEALSSDEQYF
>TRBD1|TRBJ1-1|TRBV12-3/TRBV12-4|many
TGTGCCAGCAGCTCGACAGGGGGAGGTGAAGCTTTCTTT
CASSSTGGGEAFF
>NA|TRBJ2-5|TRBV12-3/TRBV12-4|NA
TGTGCCAGCAGGGGACCTACGATCTTAGAGACCCAGTACTTC
CASRGPTILETQYF
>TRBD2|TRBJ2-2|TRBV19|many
TGTGCCAGTAGGGGGGGACTAGCGGGAAACACCGGGGAGCTGTTTTTT
CASRGGLAGNTGELFF
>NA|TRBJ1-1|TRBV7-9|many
TGTGCCAGCAGCCCTAGTACCATTGAAGCTTTCTTT
CASSPSTIEAFF
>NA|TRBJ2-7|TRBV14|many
TGTGCCAGCAGCGGGCCCCCTACGGACAGATCCTTCTACGAGCAGTACTTC
CASSGPPTDRSFYEQYF
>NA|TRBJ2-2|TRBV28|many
TGTGCCAGCAGTCCATATCGGACAAAGGGAGGTCCCGGGGAGCTGTTTTTT
CASSPYRTKGGPGELFF
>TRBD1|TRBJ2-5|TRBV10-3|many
TGTGCCATCAGCCGACAGGGGGCTAATTCCCTGGAGACCCAGTACTTC
CAISRQGANSLETQYF
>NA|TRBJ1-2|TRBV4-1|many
TGCGCCAGCAGCCAGGCCGTCCACGGGGGGCATCCGTATGGCTACACCTTC
CASSQAVHGGHPYGYTF
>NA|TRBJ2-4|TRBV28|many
TGTGCCAGCAGTTTCGCGTTCCGGGCCCGAAGCCCAAACATTCAGTACTTC
CASSFAFRARSPNIQYF
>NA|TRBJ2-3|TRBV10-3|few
TGTGCCATCAGTCCTCGCGCGAGCACAGATACGCAGTATTTT
CAISPRASTDTQYF
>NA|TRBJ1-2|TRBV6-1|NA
TGTGCCAGCAGTGAAGTGGCGGGTGGCTACACCTTC
CASSEVAGGYTF
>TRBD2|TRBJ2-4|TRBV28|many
TGTGCCAGCACCTCCCGGGAAGCGGGAGGCGGCATTCAGTACTTC
CASTSREAGGGIQYF
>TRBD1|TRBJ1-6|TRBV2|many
TGTGCCAGCAGTGAAGCAAGGGACAGGGGCCGATCACCCCTCCACTTT
CASSEARDRGRSPLHF
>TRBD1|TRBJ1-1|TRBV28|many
TGTGCCAGCAGTTCGCAGGGGGCTGGTGAGACTGAAGCTTTCTTT
CASSSQGAGETEAFF
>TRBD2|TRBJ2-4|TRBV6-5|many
TGTGCCAGCAGGGTCGAGGCGGGGGACATTCAGTACTTC
CASRVEAGDIQYF
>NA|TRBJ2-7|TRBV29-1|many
TGCAGCGTTGTGCGGGGGCCCGGGGCCTACGAGCAGTACTTC
CSVVRGPGAYEQYF
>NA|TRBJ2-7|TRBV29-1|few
TGCAGCGTTGATTACTGGGGGCAAGGATCCTACGAGCAGTACTTC
CSVDYWGQGSYEQYF
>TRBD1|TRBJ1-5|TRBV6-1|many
TGTGCCAGCAGTGGGACAGGGGGGCTCTATAGCAATCAGCCCCAGCATTTT
CASSGTGGLYSNQPQHF
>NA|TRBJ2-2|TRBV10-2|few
TGCGCCAGCGGTAGTCAGTCGAACACCGGGGAGCTGTTTTTT
CASGSQSNTGELFF
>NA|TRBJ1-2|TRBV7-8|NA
TGTGCCAGCAGCTTAGATCCGGGAAGCTATGGCTACACCTTC
CASSLDPGSYGYTF
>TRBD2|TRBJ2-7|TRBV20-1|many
TGCAGTGCTAGAGACGGGAGGTTATTGTACGAGCAGTACTTC
CSARDGRLLYEQYF
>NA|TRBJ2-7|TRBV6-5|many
TGTGCCAGCAGTTTGGGTCAGACCTCCTACGAGCAGTACTTC
CASSLGQTSYEQYF
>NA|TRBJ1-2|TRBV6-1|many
TGTGCCAGCAGTGAAGCGAATGGCTACACCTTC
CASSEANGYTF
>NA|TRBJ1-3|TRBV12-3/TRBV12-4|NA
TGTGCCAGCAGTGTAACTGGGTACACCATATATTTT
CASSVTGYTIYF
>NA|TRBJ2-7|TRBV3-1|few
TGTGCCAGCAGCGACCCTTTAGGCGAGCAGTACTTC
CASSDPLGEQYF
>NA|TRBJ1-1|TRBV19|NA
TGTGCCAGTAGTATAGATAAGGAACCCAGAGAAGCTTTCTTT
CASSIDKEPREAFF
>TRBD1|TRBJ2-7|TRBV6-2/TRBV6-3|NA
TGTGCCAGCAGTTACCGAAGCCGGGACAGGGTAACCTACGAGCAGTACTTC
CASSYRSRDRVTYEQYF
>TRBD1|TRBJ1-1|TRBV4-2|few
TGTGCCAGCAGCCTCTCATCCTTGGGGACAGGGGATCTCACTGAAGCTTTCTTT
CASSLSSLGTGDLTEAFF
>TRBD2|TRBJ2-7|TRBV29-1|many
TGCAGCGTCGACGGACTAGCGGGAGTCCACGAGCAGTACTTC
CSVDGLAGVHEQYF